A single sample gave rise to the 9 T cell receptor beta chains below, sequenced in a study of draining lymph node invasion in breast cancer. Each CDR3 protein is one row after TCRdb ran MiXCR on the bulk RNA-seq reads. The repertoire holds about 2,900 distinct CDR3 sequences, with approximately 50% as singletons. Cells sorted as CD4+ CD45RA- CD25high were taken as memory regulatory T cells. The sequencing input was sorted memory Tregs from a lymph node. The receptors here all came from a female donor with luminal breast cancer.

The CDR3 bases are TGTGCAAGTCGCTTCAACTATGGCTACACCTTC. It specifies CASRFNYGYTF. The chain links TRBV12-2 to TRBJ1-2. TRBV12-2 is an annotated pseudogene. This CDR3 has 11 residues.

The chain joins TRBV15 to TRBJ2-3, with unresolved D. The CDR3 covers 14 residues. With 0 bases removed from V and 6 bases from J, the gap between germline ends came to 10 bases. In germline, CDR1 is LNHNV, CDR2 YYDKDF (reference sequence). CDR3 bases: TGTGCCACCAGCAGAGATTACGTTAGCGATACGCAGTATTTT. Its protein is CATSRDYVSDTQYF.

The V gene is TRBV4-1, the J gene TRBJ1-1; D is unresolved. Per germline, CDR1 MGHRA and CDR2 YSYEKL. Trimming shortened V by 8 bases and J by 4 bases, and 14 bases separated the two germline ends. The CDR3 spans 13 residues. The CDR3 sequence is CASRRAGGTEAFF. The CDR3 coding sequence is TGCGCCAGCCGCCGGGCAGGAGGCACTGAAGCTTTCTTT.

This chain links TRBV27 with TRBJ2-1; the match to TRBD1 covers 7 bases. The CDR3 contains 13 residues. Germline lookup yields CDR1 MNHEY and CDR2 SMNVEV (reference sequence). The J segment lost 6 bases and the V segment lost 5 bases, leaving 4 bases of the junction unmatched. Here the CDR3 DNA reads TGTGCCAGCAGTCTGGGACAGACCAATGAGCAGTTCTTC. Translation gives CASSLGQTNEQFF.

This rearrangement joins TRBV12-3 or TRBV12-4 to TRBJ1-6, with no clear D. The V gene lost 8 bases and the J gene lost 7 bases, with 9 bases spanning the gap. The CDR3 covers 12 residues. The CDR3 nucleotides read TGTGCCAGCGCCGGCGCGAATTCACCCCTCCACTTT. Encoded protein: CASAGANSPLHF.

This clonotype was seen only once. The rearrangement joins TRBV20-1 to TRBJ2-1; possibly TRBD1 for D (6 bases). Trimming removed 4 bases at V and 6 bases at J, with 13 bases between. CDR3 size: 13 residues. Germline values: CDR1 DFQATT, CDR2 SNEGSKA (reference sequence). The chain's CDR3 is CSATPGTFNEQFF. As DNA, the CDR3 is TGCAGTGCTACCCCCGGGACATTCAATGAGCAGTTCTTC.

The rearrangement links TRBV27 to TRBJ1-4, with a weak D call TRBD1 (6 bases). Germline V lookup: CDR1 MNHEY, CDR2 SMNVEV (reference sequence). The V end lost 5 bases, the J end lost 7 bases, and 14 bases lay between the germline ends. This CDR3 region has 14 residues. Written as DNA, the CDR3 is TGTGCCAGCAGTCGCGGGGGGGCGGGTGAAAAACTGTTTTTT. It encodes CASSRGGAGEKLFF.

The V call is TRBV4-3, the J call TRBJ1-5; D gene unclear. Germline V gene data show CDR1 as LGHNA and CDR2 as YSLEER. The V and J ends lost 6 bases and 0 bases respectively, with 12 bases between them. This CDR3 is built from 15 residues. This chain's CDR3 is CASSLTPYSNQPQHF. As DNA, the CDR3 is TGCGCCAGCAGTCTTACACCCTATAGCAATCAGCCCCAGCATTTT.

This clonotype was seen more than once but under ten times. The chain employs TRBV19 and TRBJ1-5; a possible D gene is TRBD1 (5 bases). The germline CDR1 and CDR2 sequences are LNHDA and SQIVND (reference sequence). The V end was cut by 4 bases, the J end by 4 bases, with 14 bases between. CDR3 length equals 15 residues. CDR3 in DNA: TGTGCCAGTAGTACCCGGGCAGGGTTAAATCAGCCCCAGCATTTT. It is translated as CASSTRAGLNQPQHF.